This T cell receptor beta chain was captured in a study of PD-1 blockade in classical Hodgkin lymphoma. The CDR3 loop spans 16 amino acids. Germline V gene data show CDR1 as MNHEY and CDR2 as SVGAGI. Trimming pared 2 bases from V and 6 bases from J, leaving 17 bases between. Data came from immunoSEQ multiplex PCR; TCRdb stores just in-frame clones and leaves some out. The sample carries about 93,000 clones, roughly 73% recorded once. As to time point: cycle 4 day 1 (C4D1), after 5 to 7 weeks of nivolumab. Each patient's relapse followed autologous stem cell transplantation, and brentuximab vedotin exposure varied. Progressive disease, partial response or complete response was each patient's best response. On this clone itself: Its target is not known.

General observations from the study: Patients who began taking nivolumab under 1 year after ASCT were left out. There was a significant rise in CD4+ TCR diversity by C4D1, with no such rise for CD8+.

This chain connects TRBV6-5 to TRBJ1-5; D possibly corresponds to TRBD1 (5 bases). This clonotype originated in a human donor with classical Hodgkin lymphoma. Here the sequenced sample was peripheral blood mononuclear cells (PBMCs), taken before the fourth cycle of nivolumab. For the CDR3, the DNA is TGTGCCAGCAGTTACGGCAAAGGGGACCACCGTCAGCCCCAGCATTTT. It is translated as CASSYGKGDHRQPQHF.